This T cell receptor beta chain was retrieved from a study of tumor-infiltrating lymphocytes in primary liver carcinoma. Study details: Each of the samples returned roughly 3.65 to 7.5 million productive TCRbeta reads (a yield similar across tissue types).

The ends were cut back, 1 base at V and 7 bases at J, with 20 bases in the middle. Germline V CDR1 and CDR2: SGHVS, FQNEAQ. This CDR3 has 17 amino acids. Constant-region priming of approximately 500 ng total RNA yielded TCR beta cDNA. Three nested multiplex PCR rounds, a slightly modified ARM-PCR method, built the TCR beta libraries. A C-beta reverse primer was combined with TRBV1-TRBV30 forward primers in the first two PCR rounds, and each round had 10 cycles. TCRdb ran MiXCR on the multiplex PCR reads and lists one entry per CDR3 protein. The sample shows about 44,000 distinct CDR3 sequences, 75% of them seen only once. The study co-extracted DNA and RNA from 20-30 mg of unsorted bulk tissue. This clonotype was found once.

This TCR came from a woman between 25 and 40 years old with primary liver carcinoma and hepatitis B virus infection. The chain combines TRBV7-8 with TRBJ2-1; the D is unclear. The sample was tumor-adjacent normal liver tissue. As DNA, the CDR3 is TGTGCCAGCAGCTTAGTACATAGCCCCGAATTTAGGAATGAGCAGTTCTTC. It specifies CASSLVHSPEFRNEQFF.